Listed here are 24 T cell receptor beta chains from one sample, sequenced in a study of blood T cells in healthy people across ages. Primers used in a second PCR of roughly 7 to 11 cycles were a sample-barcoded 5' primer and a J-beta primer mix. TCRdb used MiXCR to reprocess the 5' RACE reads, holding one entry per CDR3 protein. The table lists 1,100,000 or so distinct CDR3 sequences, 35% to 50% of them singletons. Sequences were obtained from blood. Receptor source: a woman aged 60 to 75 in good health.

This clonotype has ten or more counts. The CDR3 spells CSVASPQLNTEAFF. For the CDR3, the DNA is TGCAGCGTTGCTTCCCCACAGCTAAACACTGAAGCTTTCTTT. V gene TRBV29-1 combines with J gene TRBJ1-1, with D uncertain. V was cut by 4 bases and J by 2 bases, with 14 bases left in between. The CDR3 extends over 14 amino acids. Germline V gene data show CDR1 as SQVTM and CDR2 as ANQGSEA.

This clonotype was detected only a few times. The CDR3 loop is CASSLVKGPYEQYF. In DNA, the CDR3 is TGTGCCAGCAGCTTAGTGAAGGGACCCTACGAGCAGTACTTC. This rearrangement joins TRBV7-6 to TRBJ2-7, with D perhaps matching TRBD1 or TRBD2 (5 bases each). Germline CDR1 is SGHVS and CDR2 is FNYEAQ. Trimming cost V 1 base and J 2 bases, with 9 bases left between them. The CDR3 spans 14 residues. Full variable domain (remainder filled in from reference TRBV7-6 and TRBJ2-7): GAGVSQSPRYKVTKRGQDVALRCDPISGHVSLYWYRQALGQGPEFLTYFNYEAQQDKSGLPNDRFSAERPEGSISTLTIQRTEQRDSAMYRCASSLVKGPYEQYFGPGTRLTVT.

About this clonotype itself: Relative to the germline gene, one junction end is altered; a read error may explain this. The CDR3 nucleotides are TGTGCCAACAGCTTAGTCCAACAGAGCACAGATACGCAGTATTTT. It encodes CANSLVQQSTDTQYF. This chain uses TRBV7-2 with TRBJ2-3; D not resolved. The CDR3 consists of 15 residues. Germline V gives CDR1 SGHTA, CDR2 FQGNSA.

This clonotype was seen many times. This chain connects TRBV3-1 to TRBJ2-3; TRBD1 matches at 7 bases. The germline gives CDR1 LGHDT, CDR2 YNNKEL (reference sequence). V lost 1 base to trimming and J lost 4 bases; unmatched junction nucleotides: 5. This CDR3 is built from 15 residues. The chain's CDR3 is CASSQGGTVADTQYF. Written as DNA, the CDR3 is TGTGCCAGCAGCCAAGGAGGGACAGTCGCAGATACGCAGTATTTT.

This rearrangement joins TRBV12-3 or TRBV12-4 to TRBJ2-2; 7 nucleotides align to TRBD2. Germline trimming cut 2 bases from V and 5 bases from J; bases unmatched to any gene: 5. The CDR3 length is 15 residues. The CDR3 nucleotides read TGTGCCAGCAGTTTAATCCAGGGAGGGACCGGGGAGCTGTTTTTT. This gives the protein CASSLIQGGTGELFF.

This clonotype was seen more than once but under ten times. The chain is built from TRBV6-6 and TRBJ2-3; 11 nucleotides match TRBD2. Germline CDR1 reads MNHNY; CDR2 reads SVGAGI (reference sequence). The V gene end was trimmed by 5 bases and the J gene end by 3 bases; junction bases not matched to a gene: 4. This CDR3 has 15 residues. CDR3 sequence: CASSMTSGMTDTQYF. CDR3 nucleotide sequence: TGTGCCAGCAGTATGACTAGCGGGATGACAGATACGCAGTATTTT.

This clonotype was observed a handful of times. V and J are TRBV20-1 and TRBJ2-3; 7 bases fit TRBD1. CDR3 length equals 14 residues. Trimming removed 7 bases from V and 2 bases from J; junction bases left unmatched: 9. Germline CDR1 DFQATT, CDR2 SNEGSKA (reference sequence). Here the CDR3 reads CSVRRGGNTDTQYF. DNA for the CDR3: TGCAGTGTCCGGAGAGGGGGCAACACAGATACGCAGTATTTT.

This clonotype was seen a few times. V gene TRBV21-1 combines with J gene TRBJ2-6; the D call TRBD1 from the table was never checked on the DNA. TRBV21-1 is recorded as a pseudogene. The CDR3 length is 17 residues. The chain's CDR3 is CASSKTDRWTGANVLTF. The DNA of the CDR3 is TGTGCCAGCAGCAAAACGGACAGGTGGACTGGGGCCAACGTCCTGACTTTC.

This clonotype was seen more than once but under ten times. The chain couples TRBV4-2 to TRBJ1-1, with TRBD1 matching over 7 bases. Per germline, CDR1 LGHNA and CDR2 YNFKEQ. The CDR3 sequence is 15 residues long. The ends lost 1 base at V and 1 base at J; junction bases unmatched: 3. The CDR3 here is CASSQGQGGNTEAFF. The DNA of the CDR3 is TGTGCCAGCAGCCAAGGCCAGGGGGGGAACACTGAAGCTTTCTTT.

The rearrangement links TRBV7-9 to TRBJ1-6; D may be TRBD1 (6 bases). V lost 5 bases to trimming and J lost 13 bases, with 12 bases between them. The CDR3 consists of 12 residues. The germline V gene has CDR1 SEHNR and CDR2 FQNEAQ (reference sequence). The chain's CDR3 is CASSARGDPLHF. The DNA of the CDR3 is TGTGCCAGCAGCGCGAGGGGGGATCCCCTCCACTTT.

About this clonotype: At one end, the junction sequence differs from germline, possibly due to a read error. The DNA of the CDR3 is TGTGCCAGCAGCCTAGCGGGAGGGCCGATCCAAGAGACCCAGTACTTC. Protein sequence: CASSLAGGPIQETQYF. This chain connects TRBV7-8 to TRBJ2-7; TRBD2 agrees at 12 bases. The J call is uncertain, as TRBJ2-5 better fits the DNA end. The CDR3 extends over 16 amino acids. Germline V CDR1 and CDR2: SGHVS, FQNEAQ.

The J gene is TRBJ1-1, the V gene TRBV5-1, with 8 bases aligning to TRBD1. Germline CDR1 SGHRS, CDR2 YFSETQ. V trimming: 4 bases; J trimming: 4 bases; junction bases outside the gene matches: 12. This CDR3 is built from 16 residues. CDR3 sequence reads: CASSILTGASGTEAFF. DNA for the CDR3: TGCGCCAGCAGCATTCTGACAGGGGCTTCGGGCACTGAAGCTTTCTTT.

The rearrangement uses TRBV27 and TRBJ2-1; perhaps TRBD1 as D (6 bases). The J call is in doubt because the DNA end fits TRBJ2-7 better. The V gene's germline CDR1 is MNHEY and CDR2 SMNVEV (reference sequence). This CDR3 comprises 14 residues. The CDR3, as DNA: TGTGCCAGCAGCATTGACAGGTACAACAATGAGCAGTACTTC. Amino acids: CASSIDRYNNEQYF.

The chain joins TRBV20-1 to TRBJ2-1; 7 nucleotides match TRBD1. CDR1 is DFQATT, CDR2 SNEGSKA, per germline (reference sequence). V lost 2 bases to trimming and J lost 2 bases; unmatched junction nucleotides: 3. This CDR3 comprises 14 residues. In nucleotides, the CDR3 is TGCAGTGCTAGAAGCCAGGGGGCCTACAATGAGCAGTTCTTC. Protein sequence: CSARSQGAYNEQFF.

The rearrangement joins TRBV6-5 to TRBJ2-3, with 11 bases that match TRBD2. V shed 8 bases and J 3 bases; nucleotides not matched to a gene: 4. Germline CDR1 reads MNHEY; CDR2 reads SVGAGI. CDR3 length equals 14 residues. The CDR3 nucleotides read TGTGCCAGCGGTAGCGGGGGGGATACAGATACGCAGTATTTT. Translated: CASGSGGDTDTQYF.

The rearrangement uses TRBV13 and TRBJ1-1; TRBD1 agrees at 8 bases. V was pared by 5 bases and J by 3 bases, with 20 bases of the junction left unmatched. CDR1 is PRHDT and CDR2 is FYEKMQ in the germline V gene (reference sequence). This CDR3 is 19 amino acids long. CDR3 sequence (DNA): TGTGCCAGCAGCCACGATGGGGGGCCAGGGGGCTCGAGAGACACTGAAGCTTTCTTT. Residues: CASSHDGGPGGSRDTEAFF.

Comment on this clonotype: This sequence may be a read error, since a much larger clone differs from it by one base. The CDR3 here is CSVSRAWGETQFF. The CDR3 DNA sequence: TGCAGCGTTTCCCGGGCCTGGGGAGAGACCCAGTTCTTC. The rearrangement links TRBV29-1 to TRBJ2-1; D perhaps matches TRBD2 (5 bases). CDR1 and CDR2 from the germline V gene are SQVTM and ANQGSEA. V dropped 5 bases and J dropped 13 bases, with 21 bases sitting between them. The length of the CDR3 is 13 residues.

The rearrangement joins TRBV12-3 or TRBV12-4 to TRBJ2-3; D unresolved. This CDR3 is 15 amino acids long. V gave up 6 bases and J gave up 2 bases, with 15 bases separating them. The CDR3 nucleotides are TGTGCCAGCAGGCCCGGGCCGTCCCCCACAGATACGCAGTATTTT. Amino acid sequence: CASRPGPSPTDTQYF.

The rearrangement links TRBV5-5 to TRBJ2-7, with D unresolved. The DNA end lines up better with TRBJ2-5; the J call may be wrong. Germline values: CDR1 SGHKS, CDR2 YYEKEE (reference sequence). The CDR3 runs 13 residues. The CDR3 region has the DNA TGTGCCAGCAGCTTGGAAGCCTGGGAGACCCAGTACTTC. Translated, it gives CASSLEAWETQYF.

This chain uses TRBV25-1 with TRBJ2-3; 7 positions agree with TRBD2. CDR3 length: 16 residues. Trimming took 0 bases from V and 5 from J; bases not matched to a gene: 8. Germline CDR1 and CDR2: MGHDK and SYGVNS. The CDR3 sequence is CASSEYTQRGRDTQYF. The CDR3 DNA reads TGTGCCAGCAGTGAATATACCCAGCGGGGACGAGATACGCAGTATTTT.

The V gene is TRBV4-2, the J gene TRBJ2-3; 9 bases are a match to TRBD2. CDR3 length: 16 residues. Trimming cost V 1 base and J 3 bases; bases outside gene matches: 5. Germline V gives CDR1 LGHNA, CDR2 YNFKEQ. CDR3 residues: CASSQALAGATDTQYF. CDR3 nucleotide sequence: TGTGCCAGCAGCCAAGCTTTAGCGGGGGCGACAGATACGCAGTATTTT.

This chain joins TRBV20-1 and TRBJ2-1, with TRBD2 matching 14 bases. Losses at the gene ends were 5 bases for V and 6 bases for J; bases not matched to a gene: 9. The CDR3 is 16 amino acids. Germline lookup yields CDR1 DFQATT and CDR2 SNEGSKA (reference sequence). In DNA, the CDR3 is TGCAGTGCTCCCAGGACTAGCGGGGGGTTTTTCAATGAGCAGTTCTTC. Protein sequence: CSAPRTSGGFFNEQFF.

This clonotype came up once. V usage is TRBV7-2 and J usage is TRBJ1-5; 12 bases map to TRBD1. The CDR3 sequence is 16 residues long. Germline lookup yields CDR1 SGHTA and CDR2 FQGNSA. Losses at the gene ends were 3 bases for V and 5 bases for J; bases not matched to a gene: 5. This CDR3 reads CASSFGDRGLYQPQHF. The DNA of the CDR3 is TGTGCCAGCAGCTTCGGGGACAGGGGGCTTTATCAGCCCCAGCATTTT.

This clonotype turned up a few times. V usage is TRBV29-1 and J usage is TRBJ1-6; a weak D match, TRBD1 (6 bases). V gave up 4 bases and J gave up 5 bases, with 9 bases separating them. CDR3 length: 13 residues. Germline V gene data show CDR1 as SQVTM and CDR2 as ANQGSEA. DNA of the CDR3: TGCAGCGTTGTTACAGGGAATAATTCACCCCTCCACTTT. It yields the protein CSVVTGNNSPLHF.